Following are 24 T cell receptor beta chains from one sample sequenced in a study of cytomegalovirus exposure and HLA in healthy donors. The PCR ran on 60 Vbeta and 13 Jbeta primers. Produced via immunoSEQ multiplex PCR; TCRdb's table is partial and in-frame only. The sample has 100,000 to 150,000 clones; approximately 67% are singletons. The sequenced sample consisted of PBMCs. These receptors were collected from a man aged 18 to 30 in good health and CMV-seronegative.

The V gene is TRBV19, the J gene TRBJ2-5; D might be TRBD2 (5 bases). CDR1 is LNHDA and CDR2 is SQIVND in the germline V gene (reference sequence). The CDR3 sequence is 14 residues long. V lost 4 bases and J lost 2, with 11 bases in between. As DNA, the CDR3 is TGTGCCAGTAGTACCCCGCGAGGGCAAGAGACCCAGTACTTC. It yields the protein CASSTPRGQETQYF.

The chain combines TRBV7-2 with TRBJ2-1; 7 bases are shared with TRBD2. Germline CDR1 reads SGHTA; CDR2 reads FQGNSA. This CDR3 contains 13 residues. V shed 4 bases, J shed 10 bases, and the junction held 7 bases outside the gene matches. The CDR3 protein is CASSYGQLAEQFF. The CDR3 DNA reads TGTGCCAGCAGCTACGGGCAACTAGCGGAGCAGTTCTTC.

This clone was detected only a few times. V is TRBV28 and J is TRBJ2-7, with D perhaps TRBD2 (6 bases). The CDR3 covers 16 residues. Germline lookup yields CDR1 MDHEN and CDR2 SYDVKM. V lost 3 bases, J lost 2 bases, and 17 bases lay in between. The CDR3 loop is CASSFLYGSPAYEQYF. The CDR3 DNA reads TGTGCCAGCAGTTTTCTATACGGGAGCCCTGCCTACGAGCAGTACTTC.

This clone has only a few counts. The V gene is TRBV19, the J gene TRBJ1-2; D perhaps matches TRBD1 (6 bases). Trimming took off 4 bases at V and 2 bases at J, with 11 bases between the two ends. The CDR3 is 14 residues long. Germline V gives CDR1 LNHDA, CDR2 SQIVND (reference sequence). Here the CDR3 DNA reads TGTGCCAGTAGTAAGGGGGAACGGAACTATGGCTACACCTTC. Its translation is CASSKGERNYGYTF.

J is TRBJ2-1 and V is TRBV11-2; TRBD2 is a possible D gene (6 bases). This CDR3 contains 16 residues. CDR1 SGHAT and CDR2 FQNNGV come from the germline V gene. The V end lost 1 base, the J end lost 0 bases, and 10 bases lay between the germline ends. In nucleotides, the CDR3 is TGTGCCAGCAGCTTAGTTATGCGGGACTCCTACAATGAGCAGTTCTTC. Amino acid sequence: CASSLVMRDSYNEQFF.

The chain has TRBV15 and TRBJ2-3, with TRBD2 matching over 10 bases. Germline lookup yields CDR1 LNHNV and CDR2 YYDKDF (reference sequence). V was clipped by 0 bases and J by 0 bases; unmatched bases: 15. CDR3 size: 21 residues. CDR3 bases: TGTGCCACCAGCAGAGATATCCCGGCTAGCGGGAGCCCGCTTAGCACAGATACGCAGTATTTT. Protein sequence: CATSRDIPASGSPLSTDTQYF. Full variable domain (missing parts from reference TRBV15 and TRBJ2-3): DAMVIQNPRYQVTQFGKPVTLSCSQTLNHNVMYWYQQKSSQAPKLLFHYYDKDFNNEADTPDNFQSRRPNTSFCFLDIRSPGLGDTAMYLCATSRDIPASGSPLSTDTQYFGPGTRLTVL.

J is TRBJ2-1 and V is TRBV5-4; the D gene is possibly TRBD2 (7 bases). The CDR3 is 14 amino acids. Germline V gene lookup returns CDR1 SGHNT and CDR2 YYREEE (reference sequence). The V gene lost 0 bases and the J gene lost 10 bases, with 14 bases spanning the gap. CDR3 loop: CASSLVGGGQEQFF. CDR3 coding DNA: TGTGCCAGCAGCTTGGTTGGGGGGGGGCAGGAGCAGTTCTTC.

The J gene is TRBJ2-5, the V gene TRBV25-1; D might be TRBD2 (5 bases). This CDR3 contains 15 residues. Germline-derived CDR1 and CDR2 are MGHDK and SYGVNS. The V and J ends lost 7 bases and 3 bases respectively, with 18 bases between them. CDR3 DNA sequence: TGTGCCAGCACGACTGAGGGTGCCTGGGAAGAGACCCAGTACTTC. Protein sequence: CASTTEGAWEETQYF. The full variable domain, rest sourced from reference TRBV25-1 and TRBJ2-5, is EADIYQTPRYLVIGTGKKITLECSQTMGHDKMYWYQQDPGMELHLIHYSYGVNSTEKGDLSSESTVSRIRTEHFPLTLESARPSHTSQYLCASTTEGAWEETQYFGPGTRLLVL.

The chain recombines TRBV13 with TRBJ1-4, with TRBD1 matching 7 bases. The V gene's germline CDR1 is PRHDT and CDR2 FYEKMQ (reference sequence). The trim removed 5 bases at V and 4 bases at J, leaving 7 bases unmatched. The CDR3 length is 15 residues. The CDR3 nucleotides are TGTGCCAGCAGCGAACGACGGGACAGTAATGAAAAACTGTTTTTT. This sequence encodes CASSERRDSNEKLFF.

This clone was detected only a few times. The chain links TRBV6-6 to TRBJ2-7, with 9 bases fitting TRBD2. Germline assignment: CDR1 MNHNY and CDR2 SVGAGI (reference sequence). Trimming at V came to 2 bases and at J to 6 bases, leaving 11 bases not matched to a gene. CDR3 size: 16 residues. CDR3 protein: CASSYETAGGSFEQYF. DNA of the CDR3: TGTGCCAGCAGTTACGAAACGGCGGGAGGGAGCTTCGAGCAGTACTTC.

J is TRBJ2-1 and V is TRBV11-3; TRBD1 matches 7 bases. CDR3 length equals 15 residues. After removal of 4 bases from V and 4 bases from J, the junction contained 7 bases not matched to a gene. Germline V gene sequence: CDR1 SGHNT, CDR2 YENEEA. CDR3 region: CASSSVPGQYNEQFF. Here the CDR3 DNA reads TGTGCCAGCAGCTCGGTCCCGGGACAGTACAATGAGCAGTTCTTC.

This clone was found a few times. The rearrangement links TRBV27 to TRBJ1-1, with 10 positions matching TRBD1. Per germline, CDR1 MNHEY and CDR2 SMNVEV (reference sequence). This CDR3 contains 15 residues. V dropped 3 bases and J dropped 5; count of bases not matched to a gene: 6. The CDR3: CASSFRQGAMTEAFF. The CDR3 DNA reads as TGTGCCAGCAGTTTTCGACAGGGGGCTATGACTGAAGCTTTCTTT.

This clone was observed a few times. The chain recombines TRBV30 with TRBJ2-7; D might be TRBD1 (5 bases). The V and J ends lost 4 bases and 4 bases respectively, with 17 bases between them. The CDR3 runs to 14 residues. CDR1 is GTSNPN, CDR2 SVGIG, per germline (reference sequence). CDR3 residues: CAWMGQGWGYEQYF. The CDR3 nucleotides are TGTGCCTGGATGGGGCAGGGATGGGGATACGAGCAGTACTTC.

DNA for the CDR3: TGTGCCAGCACCCAATGGGGGGCTGGAAACACCATATATTTT. Translated, it gives CASTQWGAGNTIYF. The chain combines TRBV6-1 with TRBJ1-3, with a possible D match to TRBD1 (5 bases). The CDR3 contains 14 residues. Trimming took off 7 bases at V and 2 bases at J, with 12 bases between the two ends. Germline V lookup: CDR1 MNHNS, CDR2 SASEGT.

This sequence joins TRBV6-4 and TRBJ1-1; a weak D match, TRBD1 (5 bases). Germline assignment: CDR1 MRHNA and CDR2 SNTAGT. The CDR3 sequence is 12 residues long. Trimming pared 2 bases from V and 7 bases from J, leaving 8 bases between. CDR3 DNA: TGTGCCAGCAGTGACGACAGTAATGAAGCTTTCTTT. Its protein product is CASSDDSNEAFF.

The chain has TRBV28 and TRBJ1-3, with unresolved D. Germline V gene sequence: CDR1 MDHEN, CDR2 SYDVKM. Trimming cost V 8 bases and J 4 bases, with 18 bases left between them. The CDR3 is made up of 15 amino acids. This CDR3 reads CASDPRGGPGNTIYF. CDR3 nucleotides: TGTGCCAGCGACCCCCGGGGAGGGCCCGGAAACACCATATATTTT.

This clone was picked up a small number of times. The chain recombines TRBV25-1 with TRBJ2-4, with D perhaps TRBD1 (5 bases). CDR1 is MGHDK and CDR2 is SYGVNS in the germline V gene. The CDR3 spans 14 residues. V was trimmed by 2 bases and J by 8 bases, leaving 13 bases between them. As DNA, the CDR3 is TGTGCCAGCAGTGAACGAACCCTAGGGGACATTCAGTACTTC. Translated, it gives CASSERTLGDIQYF.

The sample holds a few counts of this clone. The chain combines TRBV12-5 with TRBJ1-2; D remains ambiguous. V was pared by 1 base and J by 3 bases, with 15 bases between. CDR1 and CDR2 from the germline V gene are LGHNT and FRNRAP. The CDR3 consists of 16 residues. Here the CDR3 reads CASGLGVGSADYGYTF. In nucleotides, the CDR3 is TGTGCTAGTGGTTTGGGGGTTGGGAGCGCGGACTATGGCTACACCTTC.

The chain's CDR3 is CASSEAPGGLDGYTF. In DNA, the CDR3 is TGTGCCAGCAGTGAAGCGCCGGGGGGTCTGGATGGCTACACCTTC. The V call is TRBV6-1, the J call TRBJ1-2, with a tentative D call TRBD1 (5 bases). V gave up 0 bases and J gave up 6 bases, with 14 bases separating them. The CDR3 totals 15 residues. Germline V lookup: CDR1 MNHNS, CDR2 SASEGT.

This clone was counted a few times. The chain joins TRBV2 to TRBJ1-5, with 7 bases that match TRBD1. CDR3 size: 16 residues. Germline V gives CDR1 SNHLY, CDR2 FYNNEI. Unmatched junction bases numbered 6, after V lost 4 bases and J lost 0 bases. Here the CDR3 reads CASSADRADSNQPQHF. CDR3 bases: TGTGCCAGCAGTGCCGACAGGGCGGATAGCAATCAGCCCCAGCATTTT.

This clone was picked up one time. This chain connects TRBV7-8 to TRBJ2-3, with a tentative D call TRBD2 (5 bases). Trimming cost V 4 bases and J 6 bases, with 11 bases left between them. This CDR3 spans 13 amino acids. Looked up from germline, CDR1 is SGHVS and CDR2 is FQNEAQ. The CDR3 region is CASSYQRGDTQYF. Written as DNA, the CDR3 is TGTGCCAGCAGCTACCAGCGCGGGGATACGCAGTATTTT.

V is TRBV7-9 and J is TRBJ1-4; D gene unclear. This CDR3 region has 17 residues. V shed 1 base and J shed 4 bases, with 16 bases lying between them. Germline loops: CDR1 SEHNR, CDR2 FQNEAQ (reference sequence). CDR3 sequence reads: CASSLEGRRVNNEKLFF. As DNA, the CDR3 is TGTGCCAGCAGCTTAGAAGGAAGACGGGTCAATAATGAAAAACTGTTTTTT.

The chain recombines TRBV7-2 with TRBJ2-7; tentatively, D is TRBD2 (6 bases). Trimming left V 2 bases short and J 4 bases short, with 12 bases between. This CDR3 comprises 14 residues. Looked up from germline, CDR1 is SGHTA and CDR2 is FQGNSA. The CDR3 bases are TGTGCCAGCAGCTTAAATGGCGGGGCGTACGAGCAGTACTTC. Its protein is CASSLNGGAYEQYF.

This chain uses TRBV2 with TRBJ2-7; the D is unclear. V lost 4 bases and J 0 bases, leaving 13 bases between the germline ends. The CDR3 runs 15 residues. The germline V gene encodes CDR1 SNHLY and CDR2 FYNNEI. The CDR3 here is CASSAGTRSSYEQYF. CDR3 DNA sequence: TGTGCCAGCAGTGCCGGTACAAGGAGCTCCTACGAGCAGTACTTC.